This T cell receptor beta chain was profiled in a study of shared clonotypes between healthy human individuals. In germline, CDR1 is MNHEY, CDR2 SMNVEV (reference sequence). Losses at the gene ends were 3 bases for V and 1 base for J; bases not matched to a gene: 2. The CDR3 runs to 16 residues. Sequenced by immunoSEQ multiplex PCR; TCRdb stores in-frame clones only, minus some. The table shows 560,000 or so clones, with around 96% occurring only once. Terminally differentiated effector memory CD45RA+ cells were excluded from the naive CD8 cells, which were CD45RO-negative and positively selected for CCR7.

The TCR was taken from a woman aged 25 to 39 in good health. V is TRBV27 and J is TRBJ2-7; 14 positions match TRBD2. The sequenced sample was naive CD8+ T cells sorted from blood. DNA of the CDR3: TGTGCCAGCAGTTTGGGGACTAGCGGGAGATCCTACGAGCAGTACTTC. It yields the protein CASSLGTSGRSYEQYF.